The clone carrying this TCR beta chain occurred a few times. The germline V gene has CDR1 SGHDN and CDR2 FVKESK. J gave up 7 bases and V 3 bases, and 4 bases lay outside the gene matches. This CDR3 has 15 amino acids. The sample comes from a study of blood T cell repertoires in COVID-19. Study information: Sample material is recorded as cDNA or gDNA derived from T cells, B-cell-depleted T cells, or PBMCs.

Study processing details: Reference gene primer amplification gave estimated nucleated cell counts. Clones were read by immunoSEQ multiplex PCR, and TCRdb kept only the in-frame ones, dropping some. Clone size and the V and J calls come from that table; the DNA yielded D and trimming. Altogether approximately 46,000 clones are present, around 75% being singletons, with the ten largest covering under 75%. Sequencing used peripheral blood. V is TRBV14 and J is TRBJ2-1; 12 nucleotides line up with TRBD2. The receptor was derived from a man older than 75 with acute or convalescent COVID-19. CDR3 nucleotides: TGTGCCAGCAGCCACGGACTAGCGGGGTGGAATGAGCAGTTCTTC. As protein: CASSHGLAGWNEQFF.